This passage covers 13 T cell receptor beta chains from one sample sequenced in a study of a mutant IDH1 vaccine in newly diagnosed glioma. TCRdb keeps only in-frame clones here, not all; method: immunoSEQ multiplex PCR. This table has tens of thousands of clones, roughly 76% appearing once. Described time point: week 35, safety follow-up. The study gave 300 ug of mutant IDH1 20-mer peptide per vaccine dose, with topical imiquimod. Their recognized antigens are unknown. Sequencing was performed on PBMCs, taken from a glioma patient whose treatment included an IDH1 peptide vaccine. Source of these receptors: a man aged 40-49 years with glioma.

This clone occurred once. The chain employs TRBV4-3 and TRBJ1-5; 7 bases fit TRBD1. CDR3 size: 15 residues. The V and J ends lost 1 base and 5 bases, in that order; junction bases with no gene match: 5. Germline CDR1 and CDR2: LGHNA and YSLEER. The CDR3 sequence: CASSQVRQGDQPQHF. CDR3 nucleotides: TGCGCCAGCAGCCAAGTACGACAGGGAGATCAGCCCCAGCATTTT.

This clone came up once. The rearrangement links TRBV4-1 to TRBJ1-4; the match to TRBD1 covers 10 bases. In germline, CDR1 is MGHRA, CDR2 YSYEKL. This CDR3 region has 19 residues. Unmatched junction bases numbered 10, after V lost 1 base and J lost 2 bases. The CDR3 DNA reads as TGCGCCAGCAGCCAAGGGGGACAGGGGCGGGTGTGGACTAATGAAAAACTGTTTTTT. Translation: CASSQGGQGRVWTNEKLFF.

This chain uses TRBV25-1 with TRBJ2-1, with 12 positions matching TRBD2. Germline values: CDR1 MGHDK, CDR2 SYGVNS. Trimming cost V 1 base and J 6 bases; bases outside gene matches: 4. CDR3 length: 16 amino acids. This chain's CDR3 is CASSELTSGSGNEQFF. Here the CDR3 DNA reads TGTGCCAGCAGTGAATTGACTAGCGGGAGCGGCAATGAGCAGTTCTTC.

The J gene is TRBJ2-5, the V gene TRBV7-2, with 7 bases fitting TRBD2. The length of the CDR3 is 14 residues. Germline CDR1 SGHTA, CDR2 FQGNSA. With V trimmed by 5 bases and J by 3 bases, 6 bases remained unmatched. The DNA of the CDR3 is TGTGCCAGCAGCCGATCCGGGGGGAAAGAGACCCAGTACTTC. This encodes CASSRSGGKETQYF.

This clone was observed a handful of times. V and J are TRBV4-2 and TRBJ2-7, with D hard to call. The CDR3 length is 15 residues. Germline loops: CDR1 LGHNA, CDR2 YNFKEQ. With 3 bases removed from V and 3 bases from J, the gap between germline ends came to 15 bases. The CDR3 sequence: CASSQAPRANYEQYF. The CDR3 DNA reads TGTGCCAGCAGCCAGGCCCCCCGCGCCAACTACGAGCAGTACTTC.

This clone was observed a single time. This chain connects TRBV6-1 to TRBJ2-7, with TRBD1 as a possible D gene (5 bases). V dropped 1 base and J dropped 4 bases, with 5 bases sitting between them. The CDR3 runs to 12 residues. Germline V gene sequence: CDR1 MNHNS, CDR2 SASEGT. CDR3 DNA: TGTGCCAGCAGTGAAGAGGGGTACGAGCAGTACTTC. Residues: CASSEEGYEQYF.

The chain combines TRBV4-3 with TRBJ2-7; D uncertain. The germline V gene encodes CDR1 LGHNA and CDR2 YSLEER. Trimming cost V 1 base and J 5 bases, with 12 bases left between them. This CDR3 is 14 amino acids long. CDR3 nucleotide sequence: TGCGCCAGCAGCCAAGGTGGATCCCCCCACGAGCAGTACTTC. It specifies CASSQGGSPHEQYF.

V is TRBV5-1 and J is TRBJ2-2, with D maybe TRBD2 (6 bases). Trimming took off 1 base at V and 0 bases at J, with 7 bases between the two ends. CDR1 and CDR2 from the germline V gene are SGHRS and YFSETQ. This CDR3 region has 15 residues. CDR3 amino acids: CASSLRDSNTGELFF. CDR3 in DNA: TGCGCCAGCAGCTTGAGGGACTCGAACACCGGGGAGCTGTTTTTT.

The J gene is TRBJ2-3, the V gene TRBV30, with D perhaps matching TRBD2 (5 bases). The CDR3 runs 11 residues. In germline, CDR1 is GTSNPN, CDR2 SVGIG (reference sequence). This CDR3 reads CATGIGDTQYF. The CDR3 nucleotides are TGTGCTACGGGAATTGGGGATACGCAGTATTTT.

This clone was seen more than once but under ten times. This chain uses TRBV9 with TRBJ1-4; D remains ambiguous. CDR1 SGDLS and CDR2 YYNGEE come from the germline V gene. This CDR3 has 15 amino acids. Trimming removed 0 bases from V and 8 bases from J, with 14 bases in between. The CDR3 DNA reads TGTGCCAGCAGCGTAGTGGGTACTGGAAACGAAAAACTGTTTTTT. As protein: CASSVVGTGNEKLFF.

Comments on this clone: One junction end does not reproduce the germline sequence, and a read error may be involved. The rearrangement uses TRBV6-6 and TRBJ2-1; perhaps TRBD2 as D (5 bases). Germline V CDR1 and CDR2: MNHNY, SVGAGI (reference sequence). The length of the CDR3 is 14 residues. CDR3 nucleotide sequence: TGTGCCATCAGTGAGGGCGGCCGCTACAATGAGCAGTTCTTC. Translating gives CAISEGGRYNEQFF.

The gene calls are TRBV6-1 and TRBJ1-5; 7 bases are shared with TRBD1. Unmatched junction bases numbered 6, after V lost 6 bases and J lost 1 base. Looked up from germline, CDR1 is MNHNS and CDR2 is SASEGT. CDR3 size: 15 residues. CDR3 sequence: CASRLDRVSNQPQHF. In nucleotides, the CDR3 is TGTGCCAGCAGACTTGACAGGGTAAGCAATCAGCCCCAGCATTTT.

A remark on this clone: This specimen includes other DNA sequences encoding the same CDR3. The rearrangement links TRBV28 to TRBJ1-5; 8 nucleotides line up with TRBD1. V trimming: 5 bases; J trimming: 4 bases; junction bases outside the gene matches: 4. In germline, CDR1 is MDHEN, CDR2 SYDVKM. The CDR3 covers 14 residues. The CDR3 coding sequence is TGTGCCAGCAGTGTGACAGGGGAGAATCAGCCCCAGCATTTT. Its protein product is CASSVTGENQPQHF.